The rows below give T cell receptor beta chains drawn from one sample of a study of T cells after yellow fever vaccination. TCRdb ran MiXCR on the 5' RACE reads and lists one entry per CDR3 protein. The profile shows 600,000 to 750,000 distinct CDR3 sequences, about 12% of them singletons. The source was PBMCs, collected on the day of the yellow fever booster vaccination. All receptors come from a man aged 25-40 years who received the YFV17D yellow fever vaccine. Both conserved end residues are part of each CDR3. The order of the fields is D gene, V gene, J gene, clone size, CDR3 protein, CDR3 DNA. The D gene is left open where the match is weak. Part of the rows lack a size; the others show once, few, many or a class for expanded clones.

d_gene: -; v_gene: TRBV7-2; j_gene: TRBJ2-7; abundance: -; CDR3aa: CASSFSPLANSYEQYF; CDR3nt: TGTGCCAGCAGCTTTTCCCCCCTAGCGAACTCCTACGAGCAGTACTTC
d_gene: -; v_gene: TRBV6-6; j_gene: TRBJ1-4; abundance: -; CDR3aa: CASSPGYEKLFF; CDR3nt: TGTGCCAGCAGCCCAGGCTATGAAAAACTGTTTTTT
d_gene: TRBD1; v_gene: TRBV20-1; j_gene: TRBJ2-5; abundance: few; CDR3aa: CSARDIETGERETQYF; CDR3nt: TGCAGTGCTAGAGATATAGAGACAGGGGAAAGAGAGACCCAGTACTTC
d_gene: -; v_gene: TRBV5-1; j_gene: TRBJ2-3; abundance: few; CDR3aa: CASSSTANTDTQYF; CDR3nt: TGCGCCAGCAGCTCGACAGCGAACACAGATACGCAGTATTTT
d_gene: TRBD1; v_gene: TRBV20-1; j_gene: TRBJ1-6; abundance: -; CDR3aa: CSVGRGQGDPLHF; CDR3nt: TGCAGTGTGGGGAGGGGACAGGGCGATCCCCTCCACTTT
d_gene: TRBD2; v_gene: TRBV6-2/TRBV6-3; j_gene: TRBJ2-4; abundance: -; CDR3aa: CASSYSGAAKNIQYF; CDR3nt: TGTGCCAGCAGTTATAGCGGGGCGGCCAAAAACATTCAGTACTTC
d_gene: -; v_gene: TRBV20-1; j_gene: TRBJ1-5; abundance: -; CDR3aa: CSARGPQINQPQHF; CDR3nt: TGCAGTGCTAGAGGCCCACAGATCAATCAGCCCCAGCATTTT
d_gene: TRBD1; v_gene: TRBV4-3; j_gene: TRBJ2-7; abundance: -; CDR3aa: CASSQDLRQGAYYEQYF; CDR3nt: TGCGCCAGCAGCCAAGATCTTAGGCAGGGGGCTTACTACGAGCAGTACTTC
d_gene: TRBD1; v_gene: TRBV29-1; j_gene: TRBJ2-7; abundance: -; CDR3aa: CSVGGGQGSFEQYF; CDR3nt: TGCAGCGTTGGGGGCGGACAGGGATCCTTCGAGCAGTACTTC
d_gene: TRBD2; v_gene: TRBV29-1; j_gene: TRBJ2-1; abundance: -; CDR3aa: CSVLSGTNNYNEQFF; CDR3nt: TGCAGCGTCCTCTCCGGGACTAATAACTACAATGAGCAGTTCTTC
d_gene: -; v_gene: TRBV5-1; j_gene: TRBJ2-1; abundance: few; CDR3aa: CASSEWTASSYNEQFF; CDR3nt: TGCGCCAGCAGCGAGTGGACAGCGAGCTCCTACAATGAGCAGTTCTTC
d_gene: -; v_gene: TRBV4-3; j_gene: TRBJ2-1; abundance: many; CDR3aa: CASSQDGAGTPNNEQFF; CDR3nt: TGCGCCAGCAGCCAAGATGGCGCGGGGACTCCAAACAATGAGCAGTTCTTC
d_gene: -; v_gene: TRBV7-2; j_gene: TRBJ2-2; abundance: -; CDR3aa: CASSRHFQNTGELFF; CDR3nt: TGTGCCAGCAGCAGACACTTCCAGAACACCGGGGAGCTGTTTTTT
d_gene: -; v_gene: TRBV20-1; j_gene: TRBJ2-3; abundance: -; CDR3aa: CSARASNVVADTQYF; CDR3nt: TGCAGTGCTAGAGCCTCCAATGTCGTAGCAGATACGCAGTATTTT
d_gene: -; v_gene: TRBV7-9; j_gene: TRBJ2-3; abundance: -; CDR3aa: CASSPGVGGTDTQYF; CDR3nt: TGTGCCAGCAGCCCAGGGGTGGGAGGCACAGATACGCAGTATTTT
d_gene: TRBD1; v_gene: TRBV6-1; j_gene: TRBJ1-4; abundance: few; CDR3aa: CASRESGTAAEKLFF; CDR3nt: TGTGCCAGCAGAGAATCCGGGACAGCAGCTGAAAAACTGTTTTTT
d_gene: -; v_gene: TRBV6-5; j_gene: TRBJ2-1; abundance: many; CDR3aa: CASSWDPYNEQFF; CDR3nt: TGTGCCAGCAGTTGGGACCCGTACAATGAGCAGTTCTTC
d_gene: TRBD1; v_gene: TRBV9; j_gene: TRBJ2-3; abundance: -; CDR3aa: CASMGGQGLTDTQYF; CDR3nt: TGTGCCAGCATGGGGGGACAGGGACTCACAGATACGCAGTATTTT
d_gene: TRBD1; v_gene: TRBV7-9; j_gene: TRBJ1-6; abundance: few; CDR3aa: CASSSPGQQNSPLHF; CDR3nt: TGTGCCAGCAGCTCCCCGGGACAGCAAAATTCACCCCTCCACTTT
d_gene: -; v_gene: TRBV6-5; j_gene: TRBJ2-5; abundance: -; CDR3aa: CASSYSSGIETQYF; CDR3nt: TGTGCCAGCAGTTACTCGTCAGGGATAGAGACCCAGTACTTC
d_gene: TRBD2; v_gene: TRBV29-1; j_gene: TRBJ2-5; abundance: -; CDR3aa: CSVEIPSGGKETQYF; CDR3nt: TGCAGCGTTGAAATCCCGAGCGGGGGAAAAGAGACCCAGTACTTC
d_gene: -; v_gene: TRBV7-2; j_gene: TRBJ2-5; abundance: few; CDR3aa: CASSLALLVAAQQETQYF; CDR3nt: TGTGCCAGCAGCTTAGCCCTCCTTGTTGCAGCCCAACAAGAGACCCAGTACTTC
d_gene: TRBD1; v_gene: TRBV5-5; j_gene: TRBJ2-1; abundance: few; CDR3aa: CASSYGQGLRNEQFF; CDR3nt: TGTGCCAGCAGCTACGGACAGGGCTTAAGGAATGAGCAGTTCTTC
d_gene: -; v_gene: TRBV12-3/TRBV12-4; j_gene: TRBJ1-6; abundance: few; CDR3aa: CASSYGRNSPLHF; CDR3nt: TGTGCCAGCAGTTATGGGAGGAATTCACCCCTCCACTTT
d_gene: -; v_gene: TRBV7-2; j_gene: TRBJ1-2; abundance: few; CDR3aa: CASSLRQYGYTF; CDR3nt: TGTGCCAGCAGCCTAAGACAGTATGGCTACACCTTC
d_gene: -; v_gene: TRBV5-1; j_gene: TRBJ2-3; abundance: -; CDR3aa: CASSPGSRPSTDTQYF; CDR3nt: TGCGCCAGCAGCCCGGGGTCAAGACCTAGCACAGATACGCAGTATTTT
d_gene: TRBD1; v_gene: TRBV2; j_gene: TRBJ2-3; abundance: many; CDR3aa: CASRRTGFTDTQYF; CDR3nt: TGTGCCAGCAGAAGGACAGGGTTCACAGATACGCAGTATTTT
d_gene: -; v_gene: TRBV5-1; j_gene: TRBJ2-1; abundance: -; CDR3aa: CASSADPIRSYNEQFF; CDR3nt: TGCGCCAGCAGCGCGGACCCCATCCGCTCCTACAATGAGCAGTTCTTC
d_gene: -; v_gene: TRBV6-1; j_gene: TRBJ1-4; abundance: -; CDR3aa: CASTQTEVQKLFF; CDR3nt: TGTGCCAGCACCCAGACTGAGGTTCAAAAACTGTTTTTT
d_gene: TRBD2; v_gene: TRBV15; j_gene: TRBJ2-5; abundance: few; CDR3aa: CATSRARAGDYKTQYF; CDR3nt: TGTGCCACCAGCAGAGCTCGAGCGGGAGACTATAAGACCCAGTACTTC
d_gene: TRBD2; v_gene: TRBV20-1; j_gene: TRBJ2-7; abundance: -; CDR3aa: CSAREVGGPEQYF; CDR3nt: TGCAGTGCTAGAGAGGTGGGAGGGCCCGAGCAGTACTTC
d_gene: -; v_gene: TRBV4-2; j_gene: TRBJ2-4; abundance: few; CDR3aa: CASSRGGGRDIQYF; CDR3nt: TGTGCCAGCAGCCGAGGGGGTGGGCGAGACATTCAGTACTTC
d_gene: -; v_gene: TRBV6-2/TRBV6-3; j_gene: TRBJ1-1; abundance: few; CDR3aa: CASRDVPPPEAFF; CDR3nt: TGTGCCAGCAGGGACGTCCCTCCGCCTGAAGCTTTCTTT
d_gene: -; v_gene: TRBV20-1; j_gene: TRBJ2-1; abundance: few; CDR3aa: CSARGASPTNEQFF; CDR3nt: TGCAGTGCTAGAGGGGCATCCCCAACGAATGAGCAGTTCTTC
d_gene: -; v_gene: TRBV7-7; j_gene: TRBJ2-1; abundance: -; CDR3aa: CASSPGEVYNEQFF; CDR3nt: TGTGCTAGCAGCCCAGGGGAGGTCTACAATGAGCAGTTCTTC
d_gene: -; v_gene: TRBV21-1; j_gene: TRBJ2-2; abundance: many; CDR3aa: CASRRLYTGELFF; CDR3nt: TGTGCCAGCAGACGACTCTACACCGGGGAGCTGTTTTTT
d_gene: TRBD2; v_gene: TRBV4-3; j_gene: TRBJ2-1; abundance: -; CDR3aa: CASSQDSTSGRNEQFF; CDR3nt: TGCGCCAGCAGCCAAGATAGCACTAGCGGGAGGAATGAGCAGTTCTTC
d_gene: -; v_gene: TRBV20-1; j_gene: TRBJ1-1; abundance: few; CDR3aa: CSASETGLHEAFF; CDR3nt: TGCAGTGCCAGCGAAACAGGGCTACATGAAGCTTTCTTT
d_gene: -; v_gene: TRBV6-2/TRBV6-3; j_gene: TRBJ1-2; abundance: -; CDR3aa: CASRLYHYGYTF; CDR3nt: TGTGCCAGCAGGCTCTATCATTATGGCTACACCTTC
d_gene: TRBD2; v_gene: TRBV9; j_gene: TRBJ2-7; abundance: -; CDR3aa: CASSETGLAGTYEQYF; CDR3nt: TGTGCCAGCAGCGAGACAGGACTAGCGGGTACCTACGAGCAGTACTTC
d_gene: TRBD2; v_gene: TRBV11-2; j_gene: TRBJ2-1; abundance: -; CDR3aa: CASSLGLAGVSDNEQFF; CDR3nt: TGTGCCAGCAGCTTGGGACTAGCGGGAGTAAGCGACAATGAGCAGTTCTTC
d_gene: -; v_gene: TRBV29-1; j_gene: TRBJ1-1; abundance: few; CDR3aa: CSVEGSSEAFF; CDR3nt: TGCAGCGTTGAAGGGAGCTCTGAAGCTTTCTTT
d_gene: TRBD1; v_gene: TRBV18; j_gene: TRBJ2-7; abundance: few; CDR3aa: CASSQGTDYEQYF; CDR3nt: TGTGCCAGCTCACAGGGGACAGACTACGAGCAGTACTTC
d_gene: -; v_gene: TRBV5-1; j_gene: TRBJ2-7; abundance: -; CDR3aa: CASSLRRETSYEQYF; CDR3nt: TGCGCCAGCAGCTTGAGGCGGGAAACGTCCTACGAGCAGTACTTC
d_gene: TRBD1; v_gene: TRBV7-2; j_gene: TRBJ1-2; abundance: few; CDR3aa: CASSAPPGQGYGYTF; CDR3nt: TGTGCCAGCAGCGCTCCGCCGGGACAGGGGTATGGCTACACCTTC
d_gene: -; v_gene: TRBV15; j_gene: TRBJ2-1; abundance: -; CDR3aa: CATSRPREEQFF; CDR3nt: TGTGCCACCAGCAGACCACGGGAGGAGCAGTTCTTC
d_gene: TRBD1; v_gene: TRBV19; j_gene: TRBJ2-7; abundance: -; CDR3aa: CASSKTGSPGYEQYF; CDR3nt: TGTGCCAGTAGTAAGACAGGGAGCCCGGGGTACGAGCAGTACTTC
d_gene: -; v_gene: TRBV12-3/TRBV12-4; j_gene: TRBJ2-7; abundance: few; CDR3aa: CASAGPGAYEQYF; CDR3nt: TGTGCCAGCGCTGGGCCAGGAGCCTACGAGCAGTACTTC
d_gene: TRBD1; v_gene: TRBV7-2; j_gene: TRBJ2-2; abundance: few; CDR3aa: CASRRHRGLNTGELFF; CDR3nt: TGTGCCAGCAGGCGTCACAGGGGGTTGAACACCGGGGAGCTGTTTTTT
d_gene: TRBD2; v_gene: TRBV29-1; j_gene: TRBJ2-1; abundance: many; CDR3aa: CSVVGGGYNEQFF; CDR3nt: TGCAGCGTTGTGGGCGGGGGGTACAATGAGCAGTTCTTC
d_gene: -; v_gene: TRBV5-1; j_gene: TRBJ1-3; abundance: -; CDR3aa: CASNDGTEGNTIYF; CDR3nt: TGCGCCAGCAACGACGGGACGGAGGGAAACACCATATATTTT
d_gene: -; v_gene: TRBV2; j_gene: TRBJ2-3; abundance: few; CDR3aa: CASRRQVSSTDTQYF; CDR3nt: TGTGCCAGCAGGCGACAGGTATCTAGCACAGATACGCAGTATTTT
d_gene: -; v_gene: TRBV20-1; j_gene: TRBJ1-1; abundance: -; CDR3aa: CSARDRRDETEAFF; CDR3nt: TGCAGTGCTAGAGATCGGAGGGACGAAACTGAAGCTTTCTTT
d_gene: -; v_gene: TRBV7-2; j_gene: TRBJ2-3; abundance: -; CDR3aa: CASSPLGAAVDTQYF; CDR3nt: TGTGCCAGCAGCCCATTGGGGGCTGCGGTAGATACGCAGTATTTT
d_gene: -; v_gene: TRBV21-1; j_gene: TRBJ2-7; abundance: few; CDR3aa: CASSISTTSGDQRTSYEQYF; CDR3nt: TGTGCCAGCAGCATATCCACGACTAGCGGGGACCAAAGGACTTCCTACGAGCAGTACTTC
d_gene: -; v_gene: TRBV28; j_gene: TRBJ2-7; abundance: few; CDR3aa: CASREGSKGTYEQYF; CDR3nt: TGTGCCAGCAGGGAGGGGTCTAAGGGGACCTACGAGCAGTACTTC
d_gene: -; v_gene: TRBV6-2/TRBV6-3; j_gene: TRBJ2-1; abundance: -; CDR3aa: CASSYGRSSYNEQFF; CDR3nt: TGTGCCAGCAGTTACGGGCGAAGCTCCTACAATGAGCAGTTCTTC
d_gene: TRBD1; v_gene: TRBV27; j_gene: TRBJ2-7; abundance: few; CDR3aa: CASAQGTGFLSYEQYF; CDR3nt: TGTGCCAGCGCCCAAGGGACAGGGTTTCTTTCCTACGAGCAGTACTTC
d_gene: TRBD2; v_gene: TRBV6-2/TRBV6-3; j_gene: TRBJ2-7; abundance: -; CDR3aa: CASRTIGLAGNYEQYF; CDR3nt: TGTGCCAGCAGGACCATCGGACTAGCGGGGAACTACGAGCAGTACTTC
d_gene: -; v_gene: TRBV12-3/TRBV12-4; j_gene: TRBJ1-5; abundance: -; CDR3aa: CASRHSNQPQHF; CDR3nt: TGTGCCAGCAGACACAGCAATCAGCCCCAGCATTTT